This T cell receptor beta chain was profiled in a study of early T cells in non-severe SARS-CoV-2 infection (dated by TCRdb to the early 2020s). In terms of the full investigation: Bulk RNA from unsorted whole blood was used for TCR sequencing, so alpha and beta chains could not be paired.

The protocol used for the library was 5' RACE. Sequencing relied on a NextSeq 500. The TCR library protocol attached unique molecular identifiers to individual cDNA molecules to correct for sequencing error and PCR bias. Both TCR alpha and beta chains were sequenced, and tight co-correlation was observed between alpha and beta sequence abundances in each sample. The authors' pipeline ran thus. Decombinator V4 was used to perform V gene, J gene and CDR3 annotation of TCR sequences. Expanded TCRs were defined as changing significantly between any two time points under a Poisson model with p below 0.0001. Abundances of TCRs were expressed as counts per million after normalisation to the total number of TCRs sequenced in each sample. MAIT TCRs were defined by TRAV1-2 paired with TRAJ12, TRAJ20 or TRAJ33, and iNKT TCRs by TRAV10 paired with TRAJ18. A search of VDJdb, accessed on 1 November 2021, was run for TCRs annotated to CMV, EBV and SARS-CoV-2, with TCRs annotated for multiple antigens excluded. Using fastp at Q25 and MiXCR, TCRdb reprocessed the public reads and kept productive beta chains. Each CDR3 protein gets just one entry, which takes the most common genes and DNA from the rows behind it. It is TCRdb's table, rather than the study itself, that gives the V and J calls and clone size. This sample is represented by approximately 30,000 distinct CDR3 sequences; about 4.6% of them were singletons. Jointly, the top ten make up about 12% of the sample.

This clonotype was detected many times. Its antigen is unknown. Base-call qualities are not available, and no considerably larger clone is one nucleotide away. The germline V gene encodes CDR1 LNHNV and CDR2 YYDKDF (reference sequence). Inclusive of the bounding cysteine and phenylalanine, the CDR3 is 14 residues long. Left in the record is the CDR3 DNA by itself, 42 bases read in frame from the first base. V is clipped by 3 bases and J by 3 bases, and the sequence between their germline boundaries is 12 bases long. Here is what the overall study found, with its caveats: VDJdb matching was skewed toward anti-spike CD8 responses and likely underestimated virus-specific expansions, missing private and CD4 specificities.

The study was a case-control design nested within a healthcare worker cohort in London, UK, with weekly nasopharyngeal swab PCR tests and blood sampling. Healthcare workers were recruited during the week of the UK lockdown, between 23 and 31 March 2020, and followed weekly for up to 16 weeks. The sequencing input was whole blood. The sequence was collected from an adult who was a healthcare worker with PCR-confirmed SARS-CoV-2 infection or an uninfected control (not recorded which). The rearranged chain carries TRBV15 and TRBJ2-7; the D region possibly corresponds to TRBD1 (5 bases align). The DNA sequence is as follows: TGTGCCACCAGCAGGGAAGGACACAACTACGAGCAGTACTTC. This is translated as CATSREGHNYEQYF.